A selection of T cell receptor beta chains follows, all from one sample in a study of lymphopenia after photon versus proton radiotherapy. The repertoire was sequenced with immunoSEQ multiplex PCR; TCRdb's copy has only in-frame clones and lacks some. This table holds about 4,900 clones, about 91% found once. The input for sequencing was peripheral blood, taken from a patient treated with photon-based radiotherapy. These receptors were taken from a man aged 80 or over with cholangiocarcinoma. Each CDR3 is given with its conserved first and last residue. The D gene is left open where the match is weak. Not every row has a clone size; where given, it reads once, few, many or a size class.

clone_size j_call v_call d_call cdr3_nt cdr3_aa
once TRBJ2-3 TRBV25-1 - TGTGCCAGCAGTGGACCGAGTGGGGCCACAGATACGCAGTATTTT CASSGPSGATDTQYF
- TRBJ2-1 TRBV11-2 TRBD2 TGTGCCAGCAGCTTAGTGTCCAGCGGGGGCCTCCTCAATGAGCAGTTCTTC CASSLVSSGGLLNEQFF
- TRBJ1-1 TRBV6-4 TRBD1 TGTGCCAGCAATGGGACAGGGATGAACACTGAAGCTTTCTTT CASNGTGMNTEAFF
- TRBJ1-2 TRBV28 - TGTGCCAGCAGTTTATCGGGGTGGGTCAGCATGCTTACTTCACTTGGGGACTATGGCTACACCTTC CASSLSGWVSMLTSLGDYGYTF
- TRBJ2-2 TRBV19 - TGTGCCCGACTTGGCGGGGGCAACACCGGGGAGCTGTTTTTT CARLGGGNTGELFF
few TRBJ1-1 TRBV5-8 - TGTGCCAGCAGCCCCTACAGGGAAGCTTTCTTT CASSPYREAFF
once TRBJ2-5 TRBV5-6 TRBD1 TGTGCCAGCAGCTTTCGACAGGGGCAAGAGACCCAGTACTTC CASSFRQGQETQYF
- TRBJ2-1 TRBV9 - TGTGCCAGCAGCGAGGGGACCGCGACTAATGAGCAGTTCTTC CASSEGTATNEQFF
- TRBJ2-6 TRBV27 - TGTGCCAGCGGCAGACTTAACTCTGGGGCCAACGTCCTGACTTTC CASGRLNSGANVLTF
few TRBJ2-7 TRBV5-8 TRBD1 TGTGCCAGCAGCACCGGGACAGGGTTTACCTACGAGCAGTACTTC CASSTGTGFTYEQYF
- TRBJ1-4 TRBV30 - TGTGCCTGGGATCTATGGGGGCGCGGTGAAAAACTGTTTTTT CAWDLWGRGEKLFF
- TRBJ2-3 TRBV7-6 - TGTGCCAGCAGCTTAGCGGTCCGGGTGCCCCCCACAGATACGCAGTATTTT CASSLAVRVPPTDTQYF
- TRBJ2-1 TRBV5-4 - TGTGCCAGCAGGACGGCTAGCAGGGGCAATGAGCAGTTCTTC CASRTASRGNEQFF
- TRBJ2-1 TRBV5-1 TRBD1 TGCGCCAGCAGCTTATCGGACAGGGGTGGGTTCTTC CASSLSDRGGFF
once TRBJ1-1 TRBV27 - TGTGCCAGCAGTTTCTCGGGGGGCACTGAAGCTTTCTTT CASSFSGGTEAFF
- TRBJ2-5 TRBV15 - TGTGCCACCAGCAGAGTGGGAGAGACCCAGTACTTC CATSRVGETQYF
- TRBJ1-4 TRBV7-9 TRBD1 TGTGCCACCCTACCTGGGCAGGGGGCGAACACTTGGACTAATGAAAAACTGTTTTTT CATLPGQGANTWTNEKLFF
- TRBJ1-4 TRBV28 TRBD1 TGTGCCAGCAGGGGGACAGGGACGGGAGGAGAAAAACTGTTTTTT CASRGTGTGGEKLFF
- TRBJ2-1 TRBV29-1 TRBD1 TGCAGCGTTGAAACAGGGGCTGATTCCTACAATGAGCAGTTCTTC CSVETGADSYNEQFF
- TRBJ2-7 TRBV19 - TGTGCCAGTAGCCCAAACGCGAAGGTGTTCTACGAGCAGTACTTC CASSPNAKVFYEQYF
- TRBJ2-7 TRBV7-9 TRBD2 TGTGCCAGCAGCTGGGGGACTAGCCGAGATTACGAGCAGTACTTC CASSWGTSRDYEQYF
few TRBJ2-2 TRBV9 - TGTGCCAGCAGCGTAGCCCCTTTGGACAGGAACACCGGGGAGCTGTTTTTT CASSVAPLDRNTGELFF
- TRBJ1-3 TRBV21-1 - TGTGCCAGCAGCCCCCGGGACGGTAGGGACACCATATATTTT CASSPRDGRDTIYF
- TRBJ2-2 TRBV4-1 - TGCGCCAGCAGCCATGGGGGCCTGGGCACCGGGGAGCTGTTTTTT CASSHGGLGTGELFF
- TRBJ1-1 TRBV7-1 - TGTGCCAGCAGCTTAGGGATCGTGAACACTGAAGCTTTCTTT CASSLGIVNTEAFF
- TRBJ1-2 TRBV28 - TGTGCCAGCAGTTTATTAGGGGGGCAGCCTTATGGCTACACCTTC CASSLLGGQPYGYTF
few TRBJ1-1 TRBV19 TRBD1 TGTGCCAGTAGACGGATTCAAAGGGGGCCCATGAACACTGAAGCTTTCTTT CASRRIQRGPMNTEAFF
- TRBJ1-5 TRBV30 - TGTGCCTGGAGTCTTGATAGCAATCAGCCCCAGCATTTT CAWSLDSNQPQHF
- TRBJ2-5 TRBV5-4 - TGTGCCAGCAGCTTGGCTCGAGCGGGCCAAGAGACCCAGTACTTC CASSLARAGQETQYF
once TRBJ1-3 TRBV29-1 TRBD1 TGCAGCGTTGAAGTCAGGGGGCGAATAAACACCATATATTTT CSVEVRGRINTIYF
- TRBJ2-3 TRBV11-2 - TGTGCCAGCAGCTTAGGCCCTGCGGATGGTACGCAGTATTTT CASSLGPADGTQYF
- TRBJ1-2 TRBV30 - TGTGCCTGGAGTGCCCCCGGGGGGTTCTATGGCTACACCTTC CAWSAPGGFYGYTF
- TRBJ1-4 TRBV19 - TGTGCCAGTAGTATAGGACAGACGAATGAAAAACTGTTTTTT CASSIGQTNEKLFF
- TRBJ2-3 TRBV7-2 TRBD2 TGTGCCAGCAGCTTAGGGCGGGGGAGCACAGATACGCAGTATTTT CASSLGRGSTDTQYF
- TRBJ2-5 TRBV5-1 - TGCGCCAGCAGCTTGGCCCAATCGGCAGGGAAACAGACCCAGTACTTC CASSLAQSAGKQTQYF
- TRBJ1-3 TRBV27 - TGTGCCAGCAGTCCCTCGGCCTCTGGAAACACCATATATTTT CASSPSASGNTIYF
- TRBJ2-5 TRBV19 TRBD2 TGTGCCAGTAGTATAGGCGGGGGGGCTGGAGAAGAGACCCAGTACTTC CASSIGGGAGEETQYF
- TRBJ1-3 TRBV5-1 - TGCGCCAGCAGCTTGGACGGCACAGGGCGCTCTGGAAACACCATATATTTT CASSLDGTGRSGNTIYF
once TRBJ1-2 TRBV9 - TGTGCCAGCAGCGAGACCTGGGGGGCGCCGACCTATGGCTACACCTTC CASSETWGAPTYGYTF